The present entry profiles one TCR beta chain with its context. The target antigen is unknown. This sample is part of a study of CD8+CD57+ T cells in acquired aplastic anemia. Patients who underwent sequencing had shown CD8+CD57+ cell expansion by flow cytometry. Study conclusions and caveats: Researchers report that twenty-nine CD8+ CDR3 sequences appeared in both patients and controls. Patients and controls had CD8+ Simpson's diversity values that were not significantly distinct.

This CDR3 is built from 14 residues. Trimming pared 1 base from V and 4 bases from J, leaving 7 bases between. Germline V gene data show CDR1 as PRHDT and CDR2 as FYEKMQ (reference sequence). The TCR beta profiling, which covered VDJ combination and CDR3 sequence, was carried out using genomic DNA as the template. TCRdb called the reads again in MiXCR, with one record for every CDR3 protein. Of about 150,000 distinct CDR3 sequences detected, approximately 52% appear once; the ten largest clones hold more than 10%. V gene TRBV13 combines with J gene TRBJ1-4; D is uncertain. This sequence was found in a human donor with aplastic anemia. Sequencing input: sorted CD4+, CD8+, or CD8+CD57+ T cells (not recorded which) from PBMCs. CDR3: CASSLAGVNEKLFF. For the CDR3, the DNA is TGTGCCAGCAGCTTAGCAGGAGTTAATGAAAAACTGTTTTTT.